This T cell receptor (beta chain) was profiled in a study of cytomegalovirus exposure and HLA in healthy donors. PCR used 60 Vbeta primers and 13 Jbeta primers. Libraries were prepared by immunoSEQ multiplex PCR; TCRdb keeps only in-frame clonotypes and omits some of them. There are approximately 140,000 clones in the sample, with 1.5% to 1.7% held by the top ten. The sample was PBMCs. The clonotype comes from a woman in her 40s in good health and CMV-seronegative.

The CDR3 protein is CASSFRVTEAFF. The CDR3, as DNA: TGTGCCAGCAGTTTCCGGGTCACTGAAGCTTTCTTT. The V call is TRBV28, the J call TRBJ1-1; no firm D call. The CDR3 is made up of 12 amino acids. Germline CDR1 and CDR2: MDHEN and SYDVKM. The V gene lost 3 bases and the J gene lost 4 bases, with 6 bases spanning the gap.